The clone carrying this T cell receptor beta chain was found many times. Its matching antigen is unknown. This entry is derived from a study of cytomegalovirus exposure and HLA in healthy donors. Study conclusions and caveats: Rare TCR sequences dominated, though some public TCRs recurred in many donors.

Germline loops: CDR1 SGDLS, CDR2 YYNGEE. The CDR3 contains 15 residues. Trimming took 1 base from V and 4 from J, leaving 9 bases between them. TCRdb's table, derived via immunoSEQ multiplex PCR, lists solely in-frame clones and lacks some. The data hold under 200,000 clones, with about 86% observed a single time. V usage is TRBV9 and J usage is TRBJ1-6; D might be TRBD1 (5 bases). This TCR was recovered from a woman in her late teens or twenties in good health and CMV-seronegative. The specimen was PBMCs. CDR3: CASSVQGTYNSPLHF. The CDR3 DNA reads TGTGCCAGCAGCGTACAGGGTACTTATAATTCACCCCTCCACTTT.